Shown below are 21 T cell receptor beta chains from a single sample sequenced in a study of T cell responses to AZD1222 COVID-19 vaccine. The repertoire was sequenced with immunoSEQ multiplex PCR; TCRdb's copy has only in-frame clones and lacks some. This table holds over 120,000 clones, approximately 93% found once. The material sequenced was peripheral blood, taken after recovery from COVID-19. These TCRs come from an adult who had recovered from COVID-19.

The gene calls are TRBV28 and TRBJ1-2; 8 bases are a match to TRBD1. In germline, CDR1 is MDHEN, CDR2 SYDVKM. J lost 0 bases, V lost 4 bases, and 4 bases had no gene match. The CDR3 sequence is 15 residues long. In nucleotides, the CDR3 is TGTGCCAGCAGTTCGCAGACAGGGGCTAACTATGGCTACACCTTC. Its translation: CASSSQTGANYGYTF.

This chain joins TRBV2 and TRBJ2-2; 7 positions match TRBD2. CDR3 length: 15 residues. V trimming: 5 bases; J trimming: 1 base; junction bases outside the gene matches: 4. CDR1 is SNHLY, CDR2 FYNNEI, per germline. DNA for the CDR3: TGTGCCAGCAGTACTCCGGGAGGGAACACCGGGGAGCTGTTTTTT. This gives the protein CASSTPGGNTGELFF.

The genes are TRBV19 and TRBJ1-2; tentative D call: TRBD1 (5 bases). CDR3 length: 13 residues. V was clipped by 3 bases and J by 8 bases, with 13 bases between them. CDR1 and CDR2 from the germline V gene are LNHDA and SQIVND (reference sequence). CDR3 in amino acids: CASSISTGGGYTF. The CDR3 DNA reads TGTGCCAGTAGTATTTCAACTGGGGGAGGCTACACCTTC.

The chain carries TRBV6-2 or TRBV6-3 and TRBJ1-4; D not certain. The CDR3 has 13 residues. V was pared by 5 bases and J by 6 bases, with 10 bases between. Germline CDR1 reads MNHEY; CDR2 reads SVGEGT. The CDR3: CASSRERDEKLFF. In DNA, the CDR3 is TGTGCCAGCAGTCGTGAGAGGGATGAAAAACTGTTTTTT.

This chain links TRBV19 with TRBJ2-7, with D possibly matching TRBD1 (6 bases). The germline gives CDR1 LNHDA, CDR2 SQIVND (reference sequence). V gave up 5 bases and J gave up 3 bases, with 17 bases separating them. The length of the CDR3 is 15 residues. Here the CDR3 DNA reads TGTGCCAGTAGTGTCCGGGACACGGGACACTACGAGCAGTACTTC. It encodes CASSVRDTGHYEQYF.

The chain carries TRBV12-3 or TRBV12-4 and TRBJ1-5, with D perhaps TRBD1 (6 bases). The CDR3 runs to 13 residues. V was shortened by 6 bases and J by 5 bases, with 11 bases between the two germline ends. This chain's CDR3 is CASRTGAHQPQHF. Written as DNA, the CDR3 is TGTGCCAGCAGAACGGGGGCTCATCAGCCCCAGCATTTT.

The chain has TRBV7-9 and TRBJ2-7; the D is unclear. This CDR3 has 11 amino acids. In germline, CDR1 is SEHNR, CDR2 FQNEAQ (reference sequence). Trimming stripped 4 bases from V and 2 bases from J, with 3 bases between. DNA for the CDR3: TGTGCCAGCAGCTCTCCCTACGAGCAGTACTTC. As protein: CASSSPYEQYF.

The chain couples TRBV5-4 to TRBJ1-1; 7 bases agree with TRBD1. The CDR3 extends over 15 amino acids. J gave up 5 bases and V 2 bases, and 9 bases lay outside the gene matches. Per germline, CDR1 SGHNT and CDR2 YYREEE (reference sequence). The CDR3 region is CASSFKTGVWTEAFF. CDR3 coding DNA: TGTGCCAGCAGCTTTAAAACAGGGGTTTGGACTGAAGCTTTCTTT.

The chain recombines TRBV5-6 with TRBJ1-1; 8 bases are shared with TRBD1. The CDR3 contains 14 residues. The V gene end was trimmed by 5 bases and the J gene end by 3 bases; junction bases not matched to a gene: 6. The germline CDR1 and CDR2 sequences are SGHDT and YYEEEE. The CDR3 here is CASRPTGGYTEAFF. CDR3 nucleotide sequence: TGTGCCAGCAGACCAACAGGGGGATACACTGAAGCTTTCTTT.

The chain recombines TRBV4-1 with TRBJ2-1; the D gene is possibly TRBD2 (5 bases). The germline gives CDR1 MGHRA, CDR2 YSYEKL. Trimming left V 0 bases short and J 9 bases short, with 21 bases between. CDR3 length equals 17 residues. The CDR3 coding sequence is TGCGCCAGCAGCCAAGACGTGGCTAGCCCCCTAAGCGGTGAGCAGTTCTTC. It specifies CASSQDVASPLSGEQFF.

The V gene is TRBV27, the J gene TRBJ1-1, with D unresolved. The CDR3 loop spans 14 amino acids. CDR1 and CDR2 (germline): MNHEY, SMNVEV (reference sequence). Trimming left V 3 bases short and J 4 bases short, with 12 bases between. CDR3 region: CASSFTEGGTEAFF. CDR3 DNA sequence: TGTGCCAGCAGTTTCACAGAGGGCGGCACTGAAGCTTTCTTT.

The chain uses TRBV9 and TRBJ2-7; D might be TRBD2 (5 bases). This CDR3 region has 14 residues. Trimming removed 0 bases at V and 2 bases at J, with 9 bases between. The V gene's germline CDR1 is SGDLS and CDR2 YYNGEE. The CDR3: CASSVGPSPYEQYF. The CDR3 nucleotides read TGTGCCAGCAGCGTAGGGCCTAGCCCCTACGAGCAGTACTTC.

The CDR3 loop is CASSPGQGANQPQHF. DNA for the CDR3: TGTGCCAGCAGCCCAGGACAGGGGGCAAATCAGCCCCAGCATTTT. V usage is TRBV7-9 and J usage is TRBJ1-5; 11 bases are shared with TRBD1. From germline, CDR1 is SEHNR and CDR2 FQNEAQ (reference sequence). The CDR3 length is 15 residues. The trim removed 5 bases at V and 4 bases at J, leaving 4 bases unmatched.

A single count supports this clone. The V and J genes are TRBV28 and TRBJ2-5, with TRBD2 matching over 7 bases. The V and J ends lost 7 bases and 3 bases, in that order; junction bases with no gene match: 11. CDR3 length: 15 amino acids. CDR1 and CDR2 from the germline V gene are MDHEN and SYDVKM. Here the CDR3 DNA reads TGTGCCAGCATGCTCCGAGCGGGGACGGAAGAGACCCAGTACTTC. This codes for CASMLRAGTEETQYF.

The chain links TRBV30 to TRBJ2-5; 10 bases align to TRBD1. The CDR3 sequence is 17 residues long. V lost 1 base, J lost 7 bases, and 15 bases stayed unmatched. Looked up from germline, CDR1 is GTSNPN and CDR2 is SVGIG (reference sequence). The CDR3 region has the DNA TGTGCCTGGAGTGGGGGACAGGGGACGGCCGGGGGAATGACCCAGTACTTC. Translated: CAWSGGQGTAGGMTQYF. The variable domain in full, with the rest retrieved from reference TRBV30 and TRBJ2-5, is SQTIHQWPATLVQPVGSPLSLECTVEGTSNPNLYWYRQAAGRGLQLLFYSVGIGQISSEVPQNLSASRPQDRQFILSSKKLLLSDSGFYLCAWSGGQGTAGGMTQYFGPGTRLLVL.

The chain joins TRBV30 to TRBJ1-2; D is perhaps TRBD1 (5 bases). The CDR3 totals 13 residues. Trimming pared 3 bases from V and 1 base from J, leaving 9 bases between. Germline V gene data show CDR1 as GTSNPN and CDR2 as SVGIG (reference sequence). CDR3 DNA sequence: TGTGCCTGGAGACGGGGCGGTAACTATGGCTACACCTTC. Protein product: CAWRRGGNYGYTF.

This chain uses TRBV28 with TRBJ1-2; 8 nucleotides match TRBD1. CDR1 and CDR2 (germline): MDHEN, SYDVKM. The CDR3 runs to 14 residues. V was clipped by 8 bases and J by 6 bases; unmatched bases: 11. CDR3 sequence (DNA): TGTGCCAGCCGCGACAGGGGACGCTATGATGGCTACACCTTC. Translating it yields CASRDRGRYDGYTF.

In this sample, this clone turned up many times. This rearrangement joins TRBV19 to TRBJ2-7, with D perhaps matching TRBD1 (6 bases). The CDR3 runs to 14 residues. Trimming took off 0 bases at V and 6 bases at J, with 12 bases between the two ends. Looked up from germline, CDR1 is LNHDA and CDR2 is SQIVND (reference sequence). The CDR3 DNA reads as TGTGCCAGTAGTATAGAGCAGGGGTCGCGCGAGCAGTACTTC. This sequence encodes CASSIEQGSREQYF.

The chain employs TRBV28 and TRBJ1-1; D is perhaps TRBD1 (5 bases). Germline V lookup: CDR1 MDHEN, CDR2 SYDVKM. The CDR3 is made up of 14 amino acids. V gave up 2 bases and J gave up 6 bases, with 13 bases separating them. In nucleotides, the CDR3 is TGTGCCAGCAGTTTAACCGGTACGGGGGCTGAAGCTTTCTTT. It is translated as CASSLTGTGAEAFF.

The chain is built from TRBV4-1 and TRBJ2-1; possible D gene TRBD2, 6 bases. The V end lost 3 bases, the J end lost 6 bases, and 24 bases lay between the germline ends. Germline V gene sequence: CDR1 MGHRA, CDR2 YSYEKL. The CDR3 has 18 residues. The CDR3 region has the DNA TGCGCCAGCAGCCAGGGCAGCTTATCGGGGACTGCCCCCAATGAGCAGTTCTTC. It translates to CASSQGSLSGTAPNEQFF.

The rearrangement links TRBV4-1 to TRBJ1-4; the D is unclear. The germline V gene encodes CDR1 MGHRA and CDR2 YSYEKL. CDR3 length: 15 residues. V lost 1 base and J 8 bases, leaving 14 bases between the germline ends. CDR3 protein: CASSQVTGIEEKLFF. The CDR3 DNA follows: TGCGCCAGCAGCCAAGTTACGGGGATCGAGGAAAAACTGTTTTTT.